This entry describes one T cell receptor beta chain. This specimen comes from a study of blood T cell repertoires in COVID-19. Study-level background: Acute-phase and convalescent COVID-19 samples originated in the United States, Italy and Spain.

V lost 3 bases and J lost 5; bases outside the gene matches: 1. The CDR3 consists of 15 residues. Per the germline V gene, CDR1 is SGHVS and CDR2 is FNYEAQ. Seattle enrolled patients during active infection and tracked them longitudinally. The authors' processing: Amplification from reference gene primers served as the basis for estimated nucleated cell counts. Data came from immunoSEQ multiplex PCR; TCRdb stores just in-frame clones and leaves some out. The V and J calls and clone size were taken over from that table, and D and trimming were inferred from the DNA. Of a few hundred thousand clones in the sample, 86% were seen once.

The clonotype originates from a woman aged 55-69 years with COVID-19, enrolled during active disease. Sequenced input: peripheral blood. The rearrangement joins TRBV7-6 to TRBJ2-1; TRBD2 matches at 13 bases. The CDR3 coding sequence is TGTGCCAGCAGCTTCGGGACTAGCGGGAACAATGAGCAGTTCTTC. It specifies CASSFGTSGNNEQFF.